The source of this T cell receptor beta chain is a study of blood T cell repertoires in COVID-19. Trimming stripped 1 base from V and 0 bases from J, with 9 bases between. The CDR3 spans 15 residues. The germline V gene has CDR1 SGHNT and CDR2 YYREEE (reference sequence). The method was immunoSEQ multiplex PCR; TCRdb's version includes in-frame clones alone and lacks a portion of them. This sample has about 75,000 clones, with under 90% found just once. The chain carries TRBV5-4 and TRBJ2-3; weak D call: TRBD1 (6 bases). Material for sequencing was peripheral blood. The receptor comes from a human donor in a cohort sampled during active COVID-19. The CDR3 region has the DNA TGTGCCAGCAGCTTGTCAGGGGCTAGCACAGATACGCAGTATTTT. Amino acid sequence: CASSLSGASTDTQYF.